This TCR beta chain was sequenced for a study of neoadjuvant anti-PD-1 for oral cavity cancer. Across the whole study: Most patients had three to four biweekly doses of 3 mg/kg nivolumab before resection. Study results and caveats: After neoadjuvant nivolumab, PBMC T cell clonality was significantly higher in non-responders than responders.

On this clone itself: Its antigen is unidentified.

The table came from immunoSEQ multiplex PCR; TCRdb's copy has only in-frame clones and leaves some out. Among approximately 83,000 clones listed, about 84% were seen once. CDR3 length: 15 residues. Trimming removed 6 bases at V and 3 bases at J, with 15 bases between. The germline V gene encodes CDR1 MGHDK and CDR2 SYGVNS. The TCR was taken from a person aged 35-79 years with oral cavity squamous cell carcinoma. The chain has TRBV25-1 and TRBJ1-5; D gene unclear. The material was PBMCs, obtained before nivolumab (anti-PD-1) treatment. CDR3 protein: CASSPEGIVNQPQHF. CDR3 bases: TGTGCCAGCAGCCCCGAGGGTATAGTCAATCAGCCCCAGCATTTT. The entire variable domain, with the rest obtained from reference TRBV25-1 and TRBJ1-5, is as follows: EADIYQTPRYLVIGTGKKITLECSQTMGHDKMYWYQQDPGMELHLIHYSYGVNSTEKGDLSSESTVSRIRTEHFPLTLESARPSHTSQYLCASSPEGIVNQPQHFGDGTRLSIL.